A selection of T cell receptor beta chains follows, all from one sample in a study of cytomegalovirus exposure and HLA in healthy donors. Sequencing was performed with immunoSEQ multiplex PCR; in TCRdb, only in-frame clones are kept and a portion is missing. The table has 100,000 or so clones, around 88% seen once. Sequenced material: PBMCs. The receptors originated from a woman between 25 and 40 years old in good health and CMV-seronegative. The CDR3 runs from the conserved cysteine through the conserved F or W. D genes are given only for firm matches. Clone sizes are given selectively: once, few, many, or a class where the clone is expanded.

>once|TRBV5-6|.|14|TRBJ1-2
CASSPAGRDYGYTF
TGTGCCAGCAGCCCGGCAGGGAGGGACTATGGCTACACCTTC
>.|TRBV9|.|16|TRBJ1-6
CASSPRGMSYNSPLHF
TGTGCCAGCAGCCCTAGGGGCATGTCCTATAATTCACCCCTCCACTTT
>.|TRBV18|TRBD1|15|TRBJ1-4
CASSPPGQLGEKLFF
TGTGCCAGCTCACCCCCGGGACAGTTGGGAGAAAAACTGTTTTTT
>.|TRBV6-1|.|14|TRBJ2-7
CASSLEINDYEQYF
TGTGCCAGCAGCCTTGAGATAAACGACTACGAGCAGTACTTC
>.|TRBV28|.|14|TRBJ2-7
CASTGLPSSYEQYF
TGTGCCAGCACCGGACTACCGAGCTCCTACGAGCAGTACTTC
>.|TRBV28|.|12|TRBJ2-7
CASTGAWYEQYF
TGTGCCAGTACCGGTGCTTGGTACGAGCAGTACTTC
>.|TRBV10-3|TRBD1|13|TRBJ2-2
CATGTGNTGELFF
TGTGCCACCGGGACAGGGAACACCGGGGAGCTGTTTTTT
>once|TRBV11-3|TRBD1|16|TRBJ2-2
CASSLRLTGEIGELFF
TGTGCCAGCAGCTTGCGGTTGACAGGGGAAATCGGGGAGCTGTTTTTT
>.|TRBV5-1|TRBD1|16|TRBJ1-1
CASSALTGGLNTEAFF
TGCGCCAGCAGCGCCTTGACAGGGGGGTTGAACACTGAAGCTTTCTTT
>.|TRBV4-2|.|16|TRBJ1-2
CASSQDTGGIGYGYTF
TGTGCCAGCAGCCAAGATACAGGAGGGATCGGCTATGGCTACACCTTC
>.|TRBV4-3|.|14|TRBJ2-7
CASSQYRGSYEQYF
TGCGCCAGCAGCCAATATCGGGGCTCCTACGAGCAGTACTTC
>once|TRBV6-5|TRBD1|15|TRBJ2-2
CASSYRGLVTGELFF
TGTGCCAGCAGTTACAGGGGGCTAGTCACCGGGGAGCTGTTTTTT
>once|TRBV10-3|.|18|TRBJ2-3
CAISERGAGAKRTDTQYF
TGTGCCATCAGTGAGCGGGGGGCGGGAGCGAAACGCACAGATACGCAGTATTTT
>once|TRBV5-6|.|14|TRBJ2-7
CASSLSGQSYEQYF
TGTGCCAGCAGCTTATCAGGACAGTCCTACGAGCAGTACTTC
>.|TRBV6-5|TRBD2|15|TRBJ2-7
CASSYGTSGSYEQYF
TGTGCCAGCAGTTACGGGACTAGCGGTTCCTACGAGCAGTACTTC
>.|TRBV18|.|15|TRBJ1-2
CASSPEFGGNYGYTF
TGTGCCAGCTCACCAGAATTCGGAGGGAACTATGGCTACACCTTC
>.|TRBV14|.|13|TRBJ1-5
CASSQWGGQPQHF
TGTGCCAGCAGCCAATGGGGGGGCCAGCCCCAGCATTTT
>.|TRBV25-1|TRBD1|14|TRBJ2-3
CASDRTGEGDTQYF
TGTGCCAGCGACCGGACAGGGGAGGGAGATACGCAGTATTTT
>.|TRBV7-2|.|13|TRBJ2-1
CASSKSSYNEQFF
TGTGCCAGCAGCAAGAGCTCCTACAATGAGCAGTTCTTC
>.|TRBV5-1|.|13|TRBJ2-7
CASSSQGGNEQYF
TGCGCCAGCAGCTCACAGGGGGGGAACGAGCAGTACTTC
>once|TRBV7-2|.|12|TRBJ2-7
CASSLSPDEQYF
TGTGCCAGCAGCTTATCGCCGGACGAGCAGTACTTC
>few|TRBV6-5|TRBD1|12|TRBJ2-7
CASSLGQGAQYF
TGTGCCAGCAGTTTAGGGCAGGGGGCGCAGTACTTC
>once|TRBV5-1|.|15|TRBJ1-5
CASSLSGGWNQPQHF
TGCGCCAGCAGCTTAAGCGGGGGCTGGAATCAGCCCCAGCATTTT
>.|TRBV18|.|15|TRBJ1-5
CASSPTGASNQPQHF
TGTGCCAGCTCACCTACAGGAGCATCCAATCAGCCCCAGCATTTT
>few|TRBV19|.|12|TRBJ1-2
CASRDRNYGYTF
TGTGCCAGTAGGGACAGAAACTATGGCTACACCTTC
>.|TRBV21-1|.|17|TRBJ1-1
CASSKAKQGFMNTEAFF
TGTGCCAGCAGCAAAGCCAAACAGGGGTTCATGAACACTGAAGCTTTCTTT
>.|TRBV5-1|TRBD1|15|TRBJ2-2
CASSHGQGSTGELFF
TGCGCCAGCAGCCACGGACAGGGAAGCACCGGGGAGCTGTTTTTT
>.|TRBV7-9|TRBD2|15|TRBJ2-1
CASSFSGTSFNEQFF
TGTGCCAGCAGCTTCTCCGGGACTAGCTTCAATGAGCAGTTCTTC
>.|TRBV7-9|.|15|TRBJ1-4
CASSSGAPVEEKLFF
TGTGCCAGCAGCTCAGGGGCTCCCGTCGAGGAAAAACTGTTTTTT
>.|TRBV6-6|.|15|TRBJ2-6
CAMGGGEPGANVLTF
TGTGCCATGGGAGGGGGGGAACCTGGGGCCAACGTCCTGACTTTC
>.|TRBV5-1|.|16|TRBJ2-7
CASSLDDSNFPYEQYF
TGCGCCAGCAGCTTGGACGACAGCAATTTCCCCTACGAGCAGTACTTC